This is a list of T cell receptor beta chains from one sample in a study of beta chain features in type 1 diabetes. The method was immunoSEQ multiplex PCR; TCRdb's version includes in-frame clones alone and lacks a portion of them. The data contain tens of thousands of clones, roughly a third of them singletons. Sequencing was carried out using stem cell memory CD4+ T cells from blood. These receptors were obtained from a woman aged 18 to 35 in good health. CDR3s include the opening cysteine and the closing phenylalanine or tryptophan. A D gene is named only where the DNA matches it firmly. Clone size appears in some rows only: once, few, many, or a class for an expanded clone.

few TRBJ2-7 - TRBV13 CASSLGGDSYEQYF TGTGCCAGCAGCTTAGGCGGGGATTCCTACGAGCAGTACTTC
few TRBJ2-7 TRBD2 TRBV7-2 CASSLQGTGGPSYEQYF TGTGCCAGCAGCTTACAGGGCACGGGAGGGCCCTCCTACGAGCAGTACTTC
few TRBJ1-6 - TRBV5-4 CASSLQDSNSPLHF TGTGCCAGCAGCTTGCAGGACAGTAATTCACCCCTCCACTTT
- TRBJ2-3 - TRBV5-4 CASSSGGSDTQYF TGTGCCAGCAGCTCCGGGGGATCAGATACGCAGTATTTT
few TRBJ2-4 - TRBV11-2 CASSFLGSEGIQYF TGTGCCAGCAGCTTCCTCGGGAGCGAGGGCATTCAGTACTTC
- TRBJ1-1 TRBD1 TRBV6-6 CASSPLQGAMNTEAFF TGTGCCAGCAGTCCGTTGCAGGGGGCGATGAACACTGAAGCTTTCTTT
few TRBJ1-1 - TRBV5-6 CASSKLDSGYTEAFF TGTGCCAGCAGCAAGCTTGACAGTGGGTACACTGAAGCTTTCTTT
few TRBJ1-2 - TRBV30 CAWRLTYGYTF TGTGCCTGGAGACTCACCTATGGCTACACCTTC
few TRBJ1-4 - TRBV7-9 CASSLQGSNEKLFF TGTGCCAGCAGCTTACAGGGATCAAATGAAAAACTGTTTTTT
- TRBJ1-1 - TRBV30 CAWSVQDLGMAFF TGTGCCTGGAGTGTACAGGACCTTGGGATGGCTTTCTTT
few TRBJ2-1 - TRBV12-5 CASGLVLGGGTEQFF TGTGCTAGTGGTTTGGTACTGGGTGGGGGCACTGAGCAGTTCTTC
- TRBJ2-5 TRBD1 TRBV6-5 CASSSHDRVGRETQYF TGTGCCAGCAGTTCCCACGACAGGGTGGGGCGAGAGACCCAGTACTTC
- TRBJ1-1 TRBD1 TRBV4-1 CASSLWTRGRGTEAFF TGCGCCAGCAGCCTCTGGACCAGGGGGCGAGGGACTGAAGCTTTCTTT
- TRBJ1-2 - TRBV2 CASREDGTHGYTF TGTGCCAGCAGGGAGGACGGGACACATGGCTACACCTTC
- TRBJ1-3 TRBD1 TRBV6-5 CASSSSPGRQGHTIYF TGTGCCAGCAGTTCGAGCCCGGGTCGACAGGGACACACCATATATTTT
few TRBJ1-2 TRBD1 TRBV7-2 CASSPGQGKYGYTF TGTGCCAGCAGCCCGGGACAGGGAAAGTATGGCTACACCTTC
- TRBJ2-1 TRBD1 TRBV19 CASSIVGGGEQFF TGTGCCAGTAGTATAGTAGGGGGCGGAGAGCAGTTCTTC
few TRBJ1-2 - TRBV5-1 CASSLDSPNYGYTF TGCGCCAGCAGCTTGGACAGTCCTAACTATGGCTACACCTTC
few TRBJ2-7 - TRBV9 CASSVTGIDEQYF TGTGCCAGCAGCGTTACAGGGATCGACGAGCAGTACTTC
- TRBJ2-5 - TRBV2 CASKGEGETQYF TGTGCCAGCAAGGGAGAAGGAGAGACCCAGTACTTC
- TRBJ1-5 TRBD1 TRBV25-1 CASSAGTGGGQPQHF TGTGCCAGCAGTGCTGGGACAGGGGGAGGGCAGCCCCAGCATTTT
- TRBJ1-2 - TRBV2 CASIVGARNYGYTF TGTGCCAGCATCGTGGGGGCGCGAAACTATGGCTACACCTTC
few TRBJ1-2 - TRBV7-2 CASSPTGGGYGYTF TGTGCCAGCAGCCCCACGGGGGGCGGCTATGGCTACACCTTC
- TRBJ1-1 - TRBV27 CASSLTGGTEAFF TGTGCCAGCAGTCTGACGGGGGGCACTGAAGCTTTCTTT
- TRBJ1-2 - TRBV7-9 CASSSGSTYGYTF TGTGCCAGCAGCTCAGGGTCCACGTATGGCTACACCTTC
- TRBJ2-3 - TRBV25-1 CASSEQRNTQYF TGTGCCAGCAGTGAACAGAGGAATACGCAGTATTTT
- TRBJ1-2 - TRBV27 CASRPPGESYGYTF TGTGCCAGCAGACCTCCAGGGGAGAGCTATGGCTACACCTTC
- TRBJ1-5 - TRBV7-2 CASSRNVGVRNQPQHF TGTGCCAGCAGCCGAAATGTAGGGGTACGCAATCAGCCCCAGCATTTT
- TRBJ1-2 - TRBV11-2 CASTRITGMEGYTF TGTGCCAGCACCCGTATTACAGGAATGGAGGGCTACACCTTC
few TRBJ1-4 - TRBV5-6 CASSSSQGWDEKLFF TGTGCCAGCAGCTCTTCACAGGGATGGGACGAAAAACTGTTTTTT
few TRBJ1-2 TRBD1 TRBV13 CASSHRGQGDGYTF TGTGCCAGCAGCCACCGGGGACAGGGGGATGGCTACACCTTC
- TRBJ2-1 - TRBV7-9 CASGRGNEQFF TGTGCCAGCGGGCGAGGGAATGAGCAGTTCTTC
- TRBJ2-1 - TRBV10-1 CASSEYAGNNEQFF TGCGCCAGCAGTGAGTATGCGGGGAACAATGAGCAGTTCTTC
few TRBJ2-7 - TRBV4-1 CASSHLSVAGSSGYEQYF TGCGCCAGCAGCCACCTGAGCGTGGCGGGGAGTAGTGGCTACGAGCAGTACTTC
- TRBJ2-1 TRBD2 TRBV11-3 CASSPLTSGANNEQFF TGTGCCAGCAGCCCGCTGACTAGCGGGGCTAACAATGAGCAGTTCTTC
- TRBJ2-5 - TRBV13 CASSGGQDQYF TGTGCCAGCAGCGGAGGGCAGGACCAGTACTTC
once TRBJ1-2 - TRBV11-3 CASSLQGLDGYTF TGTGCCAGCAGCTTACAGGGTTTGGATGGCTACACCTTC
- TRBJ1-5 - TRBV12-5 CASGLTIRGSPQHF TGTGCTAGTGGTTTGACTATACGCGGATCGCCCCAGCATTTT
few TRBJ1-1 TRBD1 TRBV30 CAWTGGMNTEAFF TGTGCCTGGACAGGGGGGATGAACACTGAAGCTTTCTTT
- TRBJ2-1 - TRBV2 CASRIGGSEQFF TGTGCCAGCAGAATCGGGGGTAGTGAGCAGTTCTTC
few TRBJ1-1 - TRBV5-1 CASTVSTGSHTEAFF TGCGCCAGCACCGTGTCAACAGGGTCCCACACTGAAGCTTTCTTT
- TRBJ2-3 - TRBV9 CASSVASGSTDTQYF TGTGCCAGCAGCGTCGCCAGCGGGAGCACAGATACGCAGTATTTT
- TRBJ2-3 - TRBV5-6 CASSLMVGGGTDTQYF TGTGCCAGCAGCTTGATGGTCGGCGGAGGCACAGATACGCAGTATTTT
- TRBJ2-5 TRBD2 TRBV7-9 CASTRGGQETQYF TGTGCCAGCACCCGGGGGGGCCAAGAGACCCAGTACTTC
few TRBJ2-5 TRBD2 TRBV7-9 CASSPGLAGAFETQYF TGTGCCAGCAGCCCAGGACTAGCGGGAGCTTTTGAGACCCAGTACTTC
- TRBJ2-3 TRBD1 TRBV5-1 CASSSGTDSSTDTQYF TGCGCCAGCAGCTCGGGGACAGACTCTAGCACAGATACGCAGTATTTT
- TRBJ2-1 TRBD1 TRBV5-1 CASSPGTGGPYNEQFF TGCGCCAGCAGCCCGGGGACAGGGGGTCCCTACAATGAGCAGTTCTTC
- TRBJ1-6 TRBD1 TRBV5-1 CASSLGDSRSPLHF TGCGCCAGCAGCTTGGGGGACAGCAGATCACCCCTCCACTTT